This T cell receptor beta chain is from a study of blood T cell repertoires in COVID-19. Study context: Acute and convalescent COVID-19 samples came from the United States, Italy and Spain.

Participants had their cohort set by participant-reported clinical history. The V gene's germline CDR1 is MGHRA and CDR2 YSYEKL. The CDR3 extends over 15 amino acids. V gave up 0 bases and J gave up 6 bases; unmatched junction bases: 6. Produced via immunoSEQ multiplex PCR; TCRdb's table is partial and in-frame only. This table has roughly 380,000 clones, about 90% appearing once. The TCR sequence derives from a woman aged 25 to 39 who had recovered from COVID-19. This chain links TRBV4-1 with TRBJ2-7, with 9 bases matching TRBD2. The sequenced sample consisted of PBMCs or T cells enriched from blood (not recorded which). Here the CDR3 reads CASSQDITSGFEQYF. The DNA of the CDR3 is TGCGCCAGCAGCCAAGATATAACTAGCGGGTTCGAGCAGTACTTC.